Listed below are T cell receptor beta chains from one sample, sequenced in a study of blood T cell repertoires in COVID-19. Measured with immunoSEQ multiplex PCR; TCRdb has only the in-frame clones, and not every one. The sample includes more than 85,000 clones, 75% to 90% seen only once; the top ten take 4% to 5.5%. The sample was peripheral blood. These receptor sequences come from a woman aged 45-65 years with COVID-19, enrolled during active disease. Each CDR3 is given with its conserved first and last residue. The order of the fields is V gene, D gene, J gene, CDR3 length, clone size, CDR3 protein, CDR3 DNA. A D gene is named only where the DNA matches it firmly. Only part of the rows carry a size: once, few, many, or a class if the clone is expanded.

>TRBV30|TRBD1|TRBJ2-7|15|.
CAWSKQGASSYEQYF
TGTGCCTGGAGTAAACAGGGGGCGAGCTCCTACGAGCAGTACTTC
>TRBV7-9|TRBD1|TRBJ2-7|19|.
CASSPRAGQGLGSSYEQYF
TGTGCCAGCAGCCCAAGGGCGGGACAGGGACTGGGAAGCTCCTACGAGCAGTACTTC
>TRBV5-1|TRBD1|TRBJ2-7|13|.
CASSPTQGDEQYF
TGCGCCAGCAGCCCCACACAGGGGGACGAGCAGTACTTC
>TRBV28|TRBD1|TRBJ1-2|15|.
CASSTGTGLRYGYTF
TGTGCCAGCAGTACCGGGACAGGGCTCCGCTATGGCTACACCTTC
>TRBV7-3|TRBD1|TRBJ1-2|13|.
CASSPGTADGYTF
TGTGCCAGCAGCCCGGGGACAGCGGATGGCTACACCTTC
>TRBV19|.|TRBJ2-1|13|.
CASSIALLNEQFF
TGTGCCAGTAGTATAGCTCTCCTCAATGAGCAGTTCTTC
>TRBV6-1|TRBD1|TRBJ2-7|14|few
CASRSIQGHREQYF
TGTGCCAGCAGATCAATACAGGGGCACCGCGAGCAGTACTTC
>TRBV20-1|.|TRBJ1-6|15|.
CSASYRATAGSPLHF
TGCAGTGCTAGTTACAGGGCCACGGCTGGTTCACCCCTCCACTTT
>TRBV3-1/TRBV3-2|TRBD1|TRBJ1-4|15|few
CASSQGTGSNEKLFF
TGTGCCAGCAGCCAAGGGACAGGGTCTAATGAAAAACTGTTTTTT
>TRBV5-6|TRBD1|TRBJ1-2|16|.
CASSRAGQDTNYGYTF
TGTGCCAGCAGCCGCGCGGGACAGGACACTAACTATGGCTACACCTTC
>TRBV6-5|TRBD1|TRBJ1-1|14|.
CASSYSQGAGEAFF
TGTGCCAGCAGTTACTCGCAGGGGGCAGGAGAAGCTTTCTTT
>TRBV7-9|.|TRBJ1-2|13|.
CASSRGSDYGYTF
TGTGCCAGCTCACGAGGGTCCGACTATGGCTACACCTTC
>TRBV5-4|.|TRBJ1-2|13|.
CASSFHRDYGYTF
TGTGCCAGCAGCTTTCATCGCGACTATGGCTACACCTTC
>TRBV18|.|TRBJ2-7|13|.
CASSPKGGVEQYF
TGTGCCAGCTCACCAAAGGGGGGGGTCGAGCAGTACTTC
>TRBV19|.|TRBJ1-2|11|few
CASGPGNGYTF
TGTGCCAGTGGCCCAGGCAATGGCTACACCTTC
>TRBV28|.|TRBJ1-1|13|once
CASSFVSGTEAFF
TGTGCCAGCAGTTTTGTTTCGGGCACTGAAGCTTTCTTT
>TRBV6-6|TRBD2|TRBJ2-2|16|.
CASTQRRGGDSGELFF
TGTGCCAGCACCCAGAGGCGGGGGGGCGATTCCGGGGAGCTGTTTTTT
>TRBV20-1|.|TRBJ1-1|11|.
CRPRGGTEAFF
TGCAGACCTAGGGGAGGGACTGAAGCTTTCTTT
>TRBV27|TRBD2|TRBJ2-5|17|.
CASSSTLAGGGQETQYF
TGTGCCAGCAGTTCCACTTTAGCGGGGGGGGGCCAAGAGACCCAGTACTTC
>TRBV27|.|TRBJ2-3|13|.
CASRGQNSDTQYF
TGTGCCAGCAGGGGGCAGAACTCAGATACGCAGTATTTT
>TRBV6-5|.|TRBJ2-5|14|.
CASWAAGGGETQYF
TGTGCCAGCTGGGCTGCGGGTGGTGGGGAGACCCAGTACTTC
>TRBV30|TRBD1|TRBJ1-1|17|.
CAWSREGTRGMNTEAFF
TGTGCCTGGAGTCGAGAAGGTACCAGGGGGATGAACACTGAAGCTTTCTTT
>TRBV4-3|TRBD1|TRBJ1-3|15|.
CASSRGTGSGNTIYF
TGCGCCAGCAGCCGAGGGACAGGGAGCGGAAACACCATATATTTT
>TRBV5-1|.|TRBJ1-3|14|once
CASSLATNLDTIYF
TGCGCCAGCAGCTTGGCGACAAACTTGGACACCATATATTTT
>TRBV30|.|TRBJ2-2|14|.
CAWVGTVYTGELFF
TGTGCCTGGGTCGGGACTGTCTACACCGGGGAGCTGTTTTTT
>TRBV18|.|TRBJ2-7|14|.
CASSPRDTSYEQYF
TGTGCCAGCTCACCTCGGGACACCAGCTACGAGCAGTACTTC
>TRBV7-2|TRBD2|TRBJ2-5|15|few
CASSLAWLAAETQYF
TGTGCCAGCAGCTTAGCGTGGCTAGCGGCAGAGACCCAGTACTTC
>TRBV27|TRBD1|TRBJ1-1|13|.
CASSFGGQGEAFF
TGTGCCAGCAGTTTTGGGGGACAGGGAGAAGCTTTCTTT
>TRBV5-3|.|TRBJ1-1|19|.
CARSLARRRDTSLNTEAFF
TGTGCCAGAAGCTTGGCTCGTCGACGGGACACCAGTTTGAACACTGAAGCTTTCTTT
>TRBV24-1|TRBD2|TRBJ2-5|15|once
CATSDPGLAGETQYF
TGTGCCACCAGTGACCCGGGACTAGCGGGGGAGACCCAGTACTTC
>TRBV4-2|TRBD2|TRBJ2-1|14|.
CASSQDLAGEEQFF
TGTGCCAGCAGCCAAGACCTAGCGGGGGAAGAGCAGTTCTTC
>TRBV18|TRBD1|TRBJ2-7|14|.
CASSPRDSSYEQYF
TGTGCCAGCTCACCCCGGGACAGCTCCTACGAGCAGTACTTC
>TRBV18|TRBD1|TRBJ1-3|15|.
CASSPPTGSGNTIYF
TGTGCCAGCTCACCACCGACAGGGTCCGGAAACACCATATATTTT
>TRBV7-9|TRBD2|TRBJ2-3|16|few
CASSLTRSGVGDTQYF
TGTGCCAGCAGCCTGACCCGTAGCGGGGTTGGGGATACGCAGTATTTT
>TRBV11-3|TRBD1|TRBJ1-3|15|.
CASSFSTGGTNTIYF
TGTGCCAGCAGCTTTTCGACAGGGGGAACAAACACCATATATTTT
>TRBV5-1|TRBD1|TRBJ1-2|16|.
CASSQEQGARTNGYTF
TGCGCCAGCAGCCAGGAGCAGGGGGCGAGGACGAATGGCTACACCTTC
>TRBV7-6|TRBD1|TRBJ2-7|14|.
CASSLTGSAYEQYF
TGTGCCAGCAGCCTGACAGGGTCAGCCTACGAGCAGTACTTC
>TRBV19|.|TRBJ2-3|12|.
CASSIDRDTQYF
TGTGCCAGTAGTATTGATCGGGATACGCAGTATTTT
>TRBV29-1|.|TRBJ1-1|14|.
CSVGRGGLNTEAFF
TGCAGCGTCGGCCGGGGGGGGCTCAACACTGAAGCTTTCTTT
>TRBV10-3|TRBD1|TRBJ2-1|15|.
CAIAHTGTDYNEQFF
TGTGCCATCGCTCATACCGGGACAGACTACAATGAACAGTTCTTC